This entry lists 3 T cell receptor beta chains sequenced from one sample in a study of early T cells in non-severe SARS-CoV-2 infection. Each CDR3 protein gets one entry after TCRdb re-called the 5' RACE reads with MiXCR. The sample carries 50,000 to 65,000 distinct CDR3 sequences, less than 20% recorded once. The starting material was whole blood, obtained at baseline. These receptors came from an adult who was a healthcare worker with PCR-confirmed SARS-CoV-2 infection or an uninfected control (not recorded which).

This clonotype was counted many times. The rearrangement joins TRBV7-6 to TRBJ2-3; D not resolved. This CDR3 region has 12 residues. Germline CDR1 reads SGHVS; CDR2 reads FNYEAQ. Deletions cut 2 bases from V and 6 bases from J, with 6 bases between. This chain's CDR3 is CASSLLLDTQYF. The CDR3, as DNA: TGTGCCAGCAGCTTACTGTTGGATACGCAGTATTTT.

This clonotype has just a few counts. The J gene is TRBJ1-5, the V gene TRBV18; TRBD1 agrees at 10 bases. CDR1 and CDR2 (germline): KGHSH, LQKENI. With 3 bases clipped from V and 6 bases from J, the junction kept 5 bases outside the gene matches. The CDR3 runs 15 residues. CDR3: CASSPNRDRGQPQHF. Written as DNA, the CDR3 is TGTGCCAGCTCACCGAACCGGGACAGGGGTCAGCCCCAGCATTTT.

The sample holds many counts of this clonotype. CDR3 DNA sequence: TGTGCCAGCAGCCCTACAGGGGGCGCAGGCACAGATACGCAGTATTTT. This translates into CASSPTGGAGTDTQYF. The chain combines TRBV7-9 with TRBJ2-3; 9 positions match TRBD1. The CDR3 is made up of 16 amino acids. Germline lookup yields CDR1 SEHNR and CDR2 FQNEAQ (reference sequence). V shed 5 bases, J shed 1 base, and the junction held 7 bases outside the gene matches.